A single sample is the source of the 25 T cell receptor beta chains below, sequenced in a study of blood T cell repertoires in COVID-19. Assay used: immunoSEQ multiplex PCR; TCRdb lists only in-frame clones, some missing. The sample holds over 100,000 clones, approximately 84% seen once. Sequencing input: peripheral blood. The origin of the receptors is a man aged 40-50 years with acute or convalescent COVID-19.

This chain links TRBV3-1 (or the pseudogene TRBV3-2) with TRBJ2-7; 8 bases line up with TRBD1. Trimming took 6 bases from V and 6 from J; bases not matched to a gene: 7. CDR3 length: 13 amino acids. The germline gives CDR1 LGHDT, CDR2 YNNKEL (reference sequence). The CDR3 region has the DNA TGTGCCAGCAGGGTCCAGGGGGCGAGCGAGCAGTACTTC. The encoded protein is CASRVQGASEQYF.

This chain uses TRBV2 with TRBJ2-5; 8 nucleotides agree with TRBD2. The CDR3 covers 15 residues. The V gene end was trimmed by 6 bases and the J gene end by 2 bases; junction bases not matched to a gene: 8. In germline, CDR1 is SNHLY, CDR2 FYNNEI. This chain's CDR3 is CASSGGGRVQETQYF. Written as DNA, the CDR3 is TGTGCCAGCAGCGGGGGGGGCCGGGTTCAAGAGACCCAGTACTTC.

The rearrangement uses TRBV18 and TRBJ2-5, with D unclear. V was cut by 2 bases and J by 5 bases, with 9 bases left in between. Germline CDR1 is KGHSH and CDR2 is LQKENI. There are 13 residues in the CDR3. For the CDR3, the DNA is TGTGCCAGCTCACCAGGCGTCGGGGAGACCCAGTACTTC. Its protein is CASSPGVGETQYF. Variable domain in full (rest from reference TRBV18 and TRBJ2-5): NAGVMQNPRHLVRRRGQEARLRCSPMKGHSHVYWYRQLPEEGLKFMVYLQKENIIDESGMPKERFSAEFPKEGPSILRIQQVVRGDSAAYFCASSPGVGETQYFGPGTRLLVL.

The chain recombines TRBV19 with TRBJ2-3; TRBD1 aligns across 7 bases. V gave up 2 bases and J gave up 2 bases; unmatched junction bases: 4. This CDR3 spans 15 amino acids. Germline V gene sequence: CDR1 LNHDA, CDR2 SQIVND (reference sequence). The CDR3 is CASSISGTDTDTQYF. CDR3 coding DNA: TGTGCCAGTAGTATAAGTGGGACAGACACAGATACGCAGTATTTT.

The chain joins TRBV5-1 to TRBJ2-6, with D possibly TRBD1 on 5 matching bases. The germline V gene has CDR1 SGHRS and CDR2 YFSETQ. Trimming left V 0 bases short and J 0 bases short, with 10 bases between. CDR3 length equals 17 residues. The CDR3 sequence: CASSLGQSNSGANVLTF. The CDR3 DNA sequence: TGCGCCAGCAGCTTGGGACAGTCTAACTCTGGGGCCAACGTCCTGACTTTC.

This chain joins TRBV7-3 and TRBJ1-2; D is unclear. The CDR3 length is 14 residues. Germline V gene sequence: CDR1 SGHTA, CDR2 FQGTGA. Deletions cut 1 base from V and 1 base from J, with 7 bases between. The chain's CDR3 is CASSLMPGNYGYTF. The CDR3 DNA reads TGTGCCAGCAGCTTAATGCCGGGTAACTATGGCTACACCTTC.

V gene TRBV28 combines with J gene TRBJ1-3, with D unresolved. Germline-derived CDR1 and CDR2 are MDHEN and SYDVKM. The CDR3 totals 14 residues. V lost 5 bases and J lost 5, with 13 bases in between. The DNA of the CDR3 is TGTGCCAGCAGTCCTGAGTCCCTCAGAAACACCATATATTTT. It translates to CASSPESLRNTIYF.

The gene calls are TRBV21-1 and TRBJ2-4; TRBD2, the table's D call, lacks a check against the DNA. TRBV21-1 represents a pseudogene. This CDR3 contains 21 residues. The CDR3 DNA reads TGTGCCAGCAGCAAAATTTGGTCGGCTAGCGGGGCTCGCCTAGCCAAAAACATTCAGTACTTC. Amino acid sequence: CASSKIWSASGARLAKNIQYF.

The V call is TRBV9, the J call TRBJ2-4; 10 bases fit TRBD1. The ends lost 0 bases at V and 5 bases at J; junction bases unmatched: 5. Germline CDR1 is SGDLS and CDR2 is YYNGEE. The CDR3 has 16 amino acids. CDR3 region: CASSVGEGTGENIQYF. CDR3 in DNA: TGTGCCAGCAGCGTAGGGGAGGGGACAGGGGAAAACATTCAGTACTTC.

Regarding this clone: Germline and junction disagree at one end, which may indicate a read error. This rearrangement joins TRBV5-5 to TRBJ1-3, with D possibly matching TRBD1 (5 bases). The CDR3 sequence is 13 residues long. Germline V gives CDR1 SGHKS, CDR2 YYEKEE (reference sequence). The CDR3, as DNA: TGTGCCAGCAGCCCGGGACTTATAAACACTATATATTTT. Encoded protein: CASSPGLINTIYF.

The chain joins TRBV6-1 to TRBJ1-5; 8 nucleotides align to TRBD1. J lost 0 bases, V lost 1 base, and 8 bases had no gene match. The CDR3 loop spans 18 amino acids. The germline gives CDR1 MNHNS, CDR2 SASEGT. The CDR3 reads CASSEGAGGEYSNQPQHF. Written as DNA, the CDR3 is TGTGCCAGCAGTGAAGGCGCAGGGGGCGAGTATAGCAATCAGCCCCAGCATTTT.

The chain employs TRBV5-1 and TRBJ1-1; 7 positions agree with TRBD1. Germline-derived CDR1 and CDR2 are SGHRS and YFSETQ. V shed 0 bases and J 3 bases; nucleotides not matched to a gene: 5. The CDR3 is 15 amino acids. As DNA, the CDR3 is TGCGCCAGCAGCTTGGTGACAGGGCTGGACACTGAAGCTTTCTTT. Its translation is CASSLVTGLDTEAFF.

The V call is TRBV9, the J call TRBJ2-7; tentatively, D is TRBD1 (5 bases). Between the trimmed V and J ends, which lost 0 bases and 0 bases, there was a span of 7 bases. The germline gives CDR1 SGDLS, CDR2 YYNGEE. CDR3 size: 14 residues. The CDR3 DNA is TGTGCCAGCAGCGTAGGGGGCAGCTCCTACGAGCAGTACTTC. This codes for CASSVGGSSYEQYF.

The gene calls are TRBV4-3 and TRBJ1-4; TRBD1 matches 7 bases. This CDR3 region has 15 residues. V was pared by 0 bases and J by 11 bases, with 9 bases of the junction left unmatched. Germline values: CDR1 LGHNA, CDR2 YSLEER. In DNA, the CDR3 is TGCGCCAGCAGCCAAGACCCACAGGGGTCTCGGAAACTGTTTTTT. It specifies CASSQDPQGSRKLFF.

The rearrangement joins TRBV6-1 to TRBJ1-4; 9 nucleotides agree with TRBD1. CDR3 length: 15 residues. CDR1 and CDR2 from the germline V gene are MNHNS and SASEGT. V was pared by 6 bases and J by 7 bases, with 9 bases of the junction left unmatched. The CDR3, as DNA: TGTGCCAGCAGATCGGGGACAGGGTTCGGTGAAAAACTGTTTTTT. It codes for CASRSGTGFGEKLFF.

The chain joins TRBV29-1 to TRBJ1-2; 7 bases match TRBD1. The CDR3 extends over 13 amino acids. V shed 6 bases, J shed 4 bases, and the junction held 8 bases outside the gene matches. CDR1 is SQVTM and CDR2 is ANQGSEA in the germline V gene. In DNA form, the CDR3 reads TGCAGCGTAGGAGTCTCAGGGGGCTATGGCTACACCTTC. Encoded protein: CSVGVSGGYGYTF.

The J gene is TRBJ1-5, the V gene TRBV19; no reliable D call. Germline CDR1 is LNHDA and CDR2 is SQIVND (reference sequence). Trimming removed 6 bases from V and 0 bases from J, with 12 bases in between. There are 15 residues in the CDR3. CDR3: CASSYGGYSNQPQHF. CDR3 nucleotide sequence: TGTGCCAGTAGCTATGGAGGGTATAGCAATCAGCCCCAGCATTTT.

The chain couples TRBV6-2 or TRBV6-3 to TRBJ2-3, with D tentatively TRBD2 (5 bases). V dropped 2 bases and J dropped 5 bases, with 11 bases sitting between them. The germline V gene encodes CDR1 MNHEY and CDR2 SVGEGT. The length of the CDR3 is 14 residues. The DNA of the CDR3 is TGTGCCAGCAGTTACCTACTAGTGAAAGATACGCAGTATTTT. Residues: CASSYLLVKDTQYF.

The gene calls are TRBV4-2 and TRBJ1-4; TRBD1 agrees at 9 bases. Looked up from germline, CDR1 is LGHNA and CDR2 is YNFKEQ. CDR3 length: 16 amino acids. V shed 6 bases and J 3 bases; nucleotides not matched to a gene: 8. CDR3 bases: TGTGCCAGCAGGTCTGACAGGGGGGAGGCTAATGAAAAACTGTTTTTT. Protein product: CASRSDRGEANEKLFF.

The rearrangement uses TRBV28 and TRBJ1-2; 9 bases line up with TRBD1. CDR1 is MDHEN and CDR2 is SYDVKM in the germline V gene. CDR3 length equals 14 residues. With 6 bases clipped from V and 4 bases from J, the junction kept 6 bases outside the gene matches. In DNA, the CDR3 is TGTGCCAGCAGCCTCGGACAGGGGAGCTATGGCTACACCTTC. It specifies CASSLGQGSYGYTF.

This rearrangement joins TRBV6-1 to TRBJ2-1; 9 nucleotides agree with TRBD1. Germline CDR1 is MNHNS and CDR2 is SASEGT. V trimming: 3 bases; J trimming: 7 bases; junction bases outside the gene matches: 7. This CDR3 spans 15 amino acids. The CDR3 bases are TGTGCCAGCAGTGAGGACAGGGGCTTTAGAAATGAGCAGTTCTTC. It is translated as CASSEDRGFRNEQFF.

DNA for the CDR3: TGTGCCAGTAGGACACAGGGTGGGAATGAGCAGTTCTTC. Its translation: CASRTQGGNEQFF. This chain connects TRBV19 to TRBJ2-1; D is possibly TRBD1 (6 bases). Germline values: CDR1 LNHDA, CDR2 SQIVND (reference sequence). The V end lost 6 bases, the J end lost 7 bases, and 13 bases lay between the germline ends. This CDR3 comprises 13 residues. Full variable domain (outside the CDR3, taken from reference TRBV19 and TRBJ2-1): DGGITQSPKYLFRKEGQNVTLSCEQNLNHDAMYWYRQDPGQGLRLIYYSQIVNDFQKGDIAEGYSVSREKKESFPLTVTSAQKNPTAFYLCASRTQGGNEQFFGPGTRLTVL.

V gene TRBV11-3 combines with J gene TRBJ2-2; 8 bases map to TRBD2. The V and J ends lost 1 base and 5 bases, in that order; junction bases with no gene match: 0. Looked up from germline, CDR1 is SGHNT and CDR2 is YENEEA. This CDR3 spans 14 amino acids. DNA of the CDR3: TGTGCCAGCAGCTTAGCGGGAGGGACCGGGGAGCTGTTTTTT. Its translation is CASSLAGGTGELFF.

The CDR3 DNA is TGTGCCAGCAGCCTCGAACTAGCGGCCAATGAGCAGTTCTTC. This encodes CASSLELAANEQFF. V usage is TRBV7-6 and J usage is TRBJ2-1, with 8 bases fitting TRBD2. Losses at the gene ends were 5 bases for V and 6 bases for J; bases not matched to a gene: 6. CDR1 is SGHVS, CDR2 FNYEAQ, per germline. This CDR3 is built from 14 residues.

In its sample, this clone was seen once. The chain recombines TRBV13 with TRBJ2-5; D is perhaps TRBD1 (6 bases). Germline assignment: CDR1 PRHDT and CDR2 FYEKMQ (reference sequence). V was shortened by 5 bases and J by 5 bases, with 18 bases between the two germline ends. This CDR3 spans 15 amino acids. The CDR3 is CASSLADRTGETQYF. Here the CDR3 DNA reads TGTGCCAGCAGCCTAGCAGACAGGACGGGGGAGACCCAGTACTTC.